This T cell receptor beta chain derives from a study of cytomegalovirus exposure and HLA in healthy donors. Study-wide results and caveats: Most observed TCR sequences were rare, whereas some public TCRs were detected in many donors.

The CDR3 covers 17 residues. The J segment lost 5 bases and the V segment lost 5 bases, leaving 10 bases of the junction unmatched. Germline assignment: CDR1 MDHEN and CDR2 SYDVKM. A note on this clone: Its antigen is as yet unknown.

The PCR employed 60 Vbeta primers together with 13 Jbeta primers. Some clones are missing from TCRdb's copy, which holds only in-frame ones; the method was immunoSEQ multiplex PCR. The sample contains 130,000 to 150,000 clones, over 60% of which appear only once. The TCR originated in a man aged 40-55 years in good health and CMV-seropositive. The V call is TRBV28, the J call TRBJ1-4; the match to TRBD1 covers 11 bases. Sequenced sample: PBMCs. The CDR3 loop reads CASSPEPWDRGNEKLFF. CDR3 nucleotides: TGTGCCAGCAGTCCCGAACCGTGGGACAGGGGGAATGAAAAACTGTTTTTT.